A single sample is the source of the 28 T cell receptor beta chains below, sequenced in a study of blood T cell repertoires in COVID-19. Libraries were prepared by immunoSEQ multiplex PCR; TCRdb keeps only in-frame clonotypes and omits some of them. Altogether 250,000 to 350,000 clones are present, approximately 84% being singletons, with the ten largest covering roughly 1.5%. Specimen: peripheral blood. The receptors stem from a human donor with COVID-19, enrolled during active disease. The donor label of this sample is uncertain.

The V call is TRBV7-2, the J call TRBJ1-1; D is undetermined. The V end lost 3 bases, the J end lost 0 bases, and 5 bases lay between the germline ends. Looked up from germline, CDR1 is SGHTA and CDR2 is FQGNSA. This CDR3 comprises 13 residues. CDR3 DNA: TGTGCCAGCAGCTTGTACATGAACACTGAAGCTTTCTTT. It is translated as CASSLYMNTEAFF.

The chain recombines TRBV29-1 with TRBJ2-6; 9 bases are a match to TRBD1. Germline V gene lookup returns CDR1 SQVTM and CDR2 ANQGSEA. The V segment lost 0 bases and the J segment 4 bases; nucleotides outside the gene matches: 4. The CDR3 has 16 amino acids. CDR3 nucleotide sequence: TGCAGCGTTGAAGATAACAGGGGGCCCGGGGCCAACGTCCTGACTTTC. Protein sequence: CSVEDNRGPGANVLTF.

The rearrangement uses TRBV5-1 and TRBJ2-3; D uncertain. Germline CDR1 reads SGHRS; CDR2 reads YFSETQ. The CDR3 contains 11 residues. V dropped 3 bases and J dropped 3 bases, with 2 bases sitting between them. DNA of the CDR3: TGCGCCAGCAGCTCAACAGATACGCAGTATTTT. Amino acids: CASSSTDTQYF.

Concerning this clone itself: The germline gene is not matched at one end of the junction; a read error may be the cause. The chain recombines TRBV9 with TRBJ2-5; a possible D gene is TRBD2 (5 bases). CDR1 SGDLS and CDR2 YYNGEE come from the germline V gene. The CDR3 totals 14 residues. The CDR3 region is CASTVGGSQETQYF. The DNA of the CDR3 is TGTGCCAGCACCGTAGGAGGTTCCCAAGAGACCCAGTACTTC.

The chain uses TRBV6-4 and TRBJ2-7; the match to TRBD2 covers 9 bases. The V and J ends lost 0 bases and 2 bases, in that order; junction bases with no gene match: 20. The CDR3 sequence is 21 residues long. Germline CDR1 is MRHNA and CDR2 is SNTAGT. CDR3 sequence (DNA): TGTGCCAGCAGTGACTCGAGGGTGCTTTTAAAGGGGGCGGGAGGGGCCTACGAGCAGTACTTC. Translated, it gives CASSDSRVLLKGAGGAYEQYF.

The CDR3 sequence: CASSLSGYFPYEQYF. In DNA form, the CDR3 reads TGTGCCAGCAGCCTATCAGGGTATTTCCCTTACGAGCAGTACTTC. This sequence joins TRBV5-4 and TRBJ2-7; D might be TRBD1 (5 bases). The V end lost 4 bases, the J end lost 4 bases, and 18 bases lay between the germline ends. The germline V gene has CDR1 SGHNT and CDR2 YYREEE (reference sequence). The CDR3 is 15 amino acids.

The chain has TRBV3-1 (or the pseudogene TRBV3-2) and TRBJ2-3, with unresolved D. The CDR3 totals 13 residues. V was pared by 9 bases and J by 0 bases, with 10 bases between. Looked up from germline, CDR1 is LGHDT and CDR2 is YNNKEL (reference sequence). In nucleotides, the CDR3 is TGTGCCAGTAGCACAGAGAGCACAGATACGCAGTATTTT. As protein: CASSTESTDTQYF.

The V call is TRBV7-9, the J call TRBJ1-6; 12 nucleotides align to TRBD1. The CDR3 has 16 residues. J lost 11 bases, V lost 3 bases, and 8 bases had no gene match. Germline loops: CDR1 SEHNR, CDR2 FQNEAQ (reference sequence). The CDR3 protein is CASSLGQGAWLAPLHF. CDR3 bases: TGTGCCAGCAGCTTGGGACAGGGGGCATGGTTGGCACCCCTCCACTTT. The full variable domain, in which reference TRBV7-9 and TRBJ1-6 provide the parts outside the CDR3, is DTGVSQNPRHKITKRGQNVTFRCDPISEHNRLYWYRQTLGQGPEFLTYFQNEAQLEKSRLLSDRFSAERPKGSFSTLEIQRTEQGDSAMYLCASSLGQGAWLAPLHFGNGTRLTVT.

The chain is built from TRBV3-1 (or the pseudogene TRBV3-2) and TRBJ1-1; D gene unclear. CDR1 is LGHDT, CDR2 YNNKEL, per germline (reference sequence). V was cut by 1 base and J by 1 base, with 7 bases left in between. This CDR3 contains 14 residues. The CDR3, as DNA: TGTGCCAGCAGCCAAGTTCCAGAGAACACTGAAGCTTTCTTT. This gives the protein CASSQVPENTEAFF.

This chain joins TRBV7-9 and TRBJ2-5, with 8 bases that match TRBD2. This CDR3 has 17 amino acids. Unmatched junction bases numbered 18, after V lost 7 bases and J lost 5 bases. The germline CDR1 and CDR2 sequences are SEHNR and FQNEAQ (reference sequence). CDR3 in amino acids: CASTWVRGTRERETQYF. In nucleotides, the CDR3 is TGTGCCAGCACCTGGGTTCGAGGGACTAGGGAGAGGGAGACCCAGTACTTC.

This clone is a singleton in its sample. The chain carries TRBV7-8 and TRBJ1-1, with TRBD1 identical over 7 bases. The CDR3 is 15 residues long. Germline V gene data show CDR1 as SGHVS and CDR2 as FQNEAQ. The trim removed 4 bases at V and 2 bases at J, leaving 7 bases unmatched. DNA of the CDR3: TGTGCCAGCAGCTCCAGACAGGGATATAACACTGAAGCTTTCTTT. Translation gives CASSSRQGYNTEAFF.

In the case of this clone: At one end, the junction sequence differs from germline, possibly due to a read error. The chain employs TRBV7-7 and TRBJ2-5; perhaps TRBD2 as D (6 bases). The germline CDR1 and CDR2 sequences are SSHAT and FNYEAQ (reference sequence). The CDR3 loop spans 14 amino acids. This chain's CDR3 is CASSLTSPTETQYF. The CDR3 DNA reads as TGTGCTAGCAGCTTAACTAGCCCGACGGAGACCCAGTACTTC.

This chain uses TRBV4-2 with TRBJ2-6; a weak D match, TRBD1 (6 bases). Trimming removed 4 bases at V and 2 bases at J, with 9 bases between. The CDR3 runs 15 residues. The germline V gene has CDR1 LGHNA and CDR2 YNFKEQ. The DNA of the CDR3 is TGTGCCAGCAGCCCCAGGGGTGCTGGGGCCAACGTCCTGACTTTC. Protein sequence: CASSPRGAGANVLTF.

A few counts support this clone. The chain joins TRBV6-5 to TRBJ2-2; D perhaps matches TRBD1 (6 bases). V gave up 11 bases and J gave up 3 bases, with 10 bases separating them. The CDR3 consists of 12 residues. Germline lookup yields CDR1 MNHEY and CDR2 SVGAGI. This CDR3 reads CAPGADTGELFF. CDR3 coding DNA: TGTGCCCCAGGGGCGGACACCGGGGAGCTGTTTTTT.

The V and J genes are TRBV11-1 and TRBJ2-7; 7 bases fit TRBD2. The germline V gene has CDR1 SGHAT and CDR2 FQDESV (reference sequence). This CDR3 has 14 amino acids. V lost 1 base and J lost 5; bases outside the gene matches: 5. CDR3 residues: CASSLEGGMHEQYF. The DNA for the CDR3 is TGTGCCAGCAGCTTAGAGGGAGGGATGCACGAGCAGTACTTC. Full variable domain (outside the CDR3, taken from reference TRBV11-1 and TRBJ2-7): EAEVAQSPRYKITEKSQAVAFWCDPISGHATLYWYRQILGQGPELLVQFQDESVVDDSQLPKDRFSAERLKGVDSTLKIQPAELGDSAMYLCASSLEGGMHEQYFGPGTRLTVT.

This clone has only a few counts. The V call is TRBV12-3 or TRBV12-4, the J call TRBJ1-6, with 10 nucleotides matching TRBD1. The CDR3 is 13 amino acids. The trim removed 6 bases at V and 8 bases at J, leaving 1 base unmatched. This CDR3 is CASRGTGDSPLHF. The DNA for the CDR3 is TGTGCCAGCAGGGGGACAGGGGATTCACCCCTCCACTTT.

The DNA for the CDR3 is TGTGCCAGCAGTACCTGGGGGGGGAGATCCGTCGATAACACTGAAGCTTTCTTT. It translates to CASSTWGGRSVDNTEAFF. The chain uses TRBV28 and TRBJ1-1; TRBD1 might be the D (5 bases). Trimming took off 5 bases at V and 2 bases at J, with 24 bases between the two ends. Germline V CDR1 and CDR2: MDHEN, SYDVKM. The CDR3 sequence is 18 residues long.

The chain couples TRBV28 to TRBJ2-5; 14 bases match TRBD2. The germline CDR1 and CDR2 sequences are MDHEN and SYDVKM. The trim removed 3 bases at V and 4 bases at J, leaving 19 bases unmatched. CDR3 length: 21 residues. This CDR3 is CASSLSRFGGTSGSAAETQYF. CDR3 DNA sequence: TGTGCCAGCAGTTTGAGTCGCTTCGGAGGGACTAGCGGGAGTGCAGCAGAGACCCAGTACTTC.

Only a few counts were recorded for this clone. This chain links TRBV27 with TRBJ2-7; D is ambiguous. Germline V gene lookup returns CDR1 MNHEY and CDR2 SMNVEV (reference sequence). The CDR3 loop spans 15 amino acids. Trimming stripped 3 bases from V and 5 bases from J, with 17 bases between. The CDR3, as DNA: TGTGCCAGCAGTTTGTCGCGGCAGCTTCCCCACGAGCAGTACTTC. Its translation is CASSLSRQLPHEQYF.

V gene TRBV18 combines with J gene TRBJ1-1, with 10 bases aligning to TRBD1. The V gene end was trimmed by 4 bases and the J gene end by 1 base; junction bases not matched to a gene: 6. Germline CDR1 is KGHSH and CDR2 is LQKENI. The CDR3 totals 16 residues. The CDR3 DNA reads TGTGCCAGCTCACTTGGGACAGGGGAAGCGAACACTGAAGCTTTCTTT. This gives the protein CASSLGTGEANTEAFF.

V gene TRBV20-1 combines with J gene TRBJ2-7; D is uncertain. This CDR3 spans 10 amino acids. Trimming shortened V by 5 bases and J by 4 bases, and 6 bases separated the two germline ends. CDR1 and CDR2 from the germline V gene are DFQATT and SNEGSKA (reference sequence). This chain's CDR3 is CSALRYEQYF. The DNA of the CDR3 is TGCAGTGCTCTTAGATACGAGCAGTACTTC.

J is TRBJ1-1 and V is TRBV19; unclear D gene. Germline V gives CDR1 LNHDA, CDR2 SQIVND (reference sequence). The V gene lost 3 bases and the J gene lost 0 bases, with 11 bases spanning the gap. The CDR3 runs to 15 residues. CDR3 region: CASSIRIRLNTEAFF. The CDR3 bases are TGTGCCAGTAGTATCAGAATCAGGCTGAACACTGAAGCTTTCTTT.

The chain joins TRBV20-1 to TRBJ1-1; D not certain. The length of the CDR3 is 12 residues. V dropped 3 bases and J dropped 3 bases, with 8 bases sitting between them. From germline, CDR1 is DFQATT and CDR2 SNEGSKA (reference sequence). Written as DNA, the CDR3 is TGCAGTGCTAGTTTCGGTTACACTGAAGCTTTCTTT. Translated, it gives CSASFGYTEAFF.

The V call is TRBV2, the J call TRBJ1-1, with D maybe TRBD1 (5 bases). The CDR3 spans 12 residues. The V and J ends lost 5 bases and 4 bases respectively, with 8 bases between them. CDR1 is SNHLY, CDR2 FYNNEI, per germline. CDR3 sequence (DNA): TGTGCCAGCAGTACAAGGGGCACTGAAGCTTTCTTT. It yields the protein CASSTRGTEAFF.

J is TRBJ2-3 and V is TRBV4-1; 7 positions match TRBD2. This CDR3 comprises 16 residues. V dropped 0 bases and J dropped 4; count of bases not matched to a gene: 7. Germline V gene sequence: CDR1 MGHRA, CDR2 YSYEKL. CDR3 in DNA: TGCGCCAGCAGCCAAGAGAGCGGACTAGGGCCAGATACGCAGTATTTT. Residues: CASSQESGLGPDTQYF.

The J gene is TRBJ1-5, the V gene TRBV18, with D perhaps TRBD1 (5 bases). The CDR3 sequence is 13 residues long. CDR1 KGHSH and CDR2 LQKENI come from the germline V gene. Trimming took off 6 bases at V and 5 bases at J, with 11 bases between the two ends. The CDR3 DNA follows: TGTGCCAGCTCTACGGGGGGGGATCAGCCCCAGCATTTT. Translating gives CASSTGGDQPQHF.

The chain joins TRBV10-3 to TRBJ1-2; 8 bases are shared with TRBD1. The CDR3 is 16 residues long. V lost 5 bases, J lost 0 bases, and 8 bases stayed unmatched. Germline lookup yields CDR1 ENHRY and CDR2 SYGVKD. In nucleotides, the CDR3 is TGTGCCATCAGTTCCTCCGGGACAGGCTCTAACTATGGCTACACCTTC. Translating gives CAISSSGTGSNYGYTF.

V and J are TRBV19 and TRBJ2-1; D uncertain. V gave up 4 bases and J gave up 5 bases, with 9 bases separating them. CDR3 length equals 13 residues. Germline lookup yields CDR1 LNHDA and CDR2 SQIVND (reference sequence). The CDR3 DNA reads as TGTGCCAGTAGTAGGAGACGCGACAATGAGCAGTTCTTC. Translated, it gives CASSRRRDNEQFF. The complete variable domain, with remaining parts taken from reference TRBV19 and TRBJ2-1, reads DGGITQSPKYLFRKEGQNVTLSCEQNLNHDAMYWYRQDPGQGLRLIYYSQIVNDFQKGDIAEGYSVSREKKESFPLTVTSAQKNPTAFYLCASSRRRDNEQFFGPGTRLTVL.